This T cell receptor (beta chain) was found in a study of T cells after yellow fever vaccination. Points from the study as a whole: Researchers noted that a small share of clonotypes showed up in both CD4 and CD8 compartments. Subsequent booster samples again held most clones from primary vaccination (roughly 95% CD4, roughly 90% CD8).

In germline, CDR1 is SGHTA, CDR2 FQGTGA. With 1 base removed from V and 4 bases from J, the gap between germline ends came to 16 bases. The CDR3 loop spans 17 amino acids. In this sample, this clonotype turned up a few times. Its antigen is undetermined. Conversion of TCR transcripts into cDNA relied on 5'RACE template switching, which added a universal primer site and UMIs. TCRdb analysed the 5' RACE reads with MiXCR anew, one entry per CDR3 protein. This sample yields around 590,000 distinct CDR3 sequences, of which 10% to 15% are seen a single time; 15% belongs to the top ten. The input for sequencing was PBMCs, taken on the day of the yellow fever booster vaccination. The chain combines TRBV7-3 with TRBJ2-2, with D possibly matching TRBD1 (5 bases). This receptor was obtained from a man in his thirties or forties who received the YFV17D yellow fever vaccine. CDR3 amino acids: CASSLRRLGTGTGELFF. The CDR3 DNA reads as TGTGCCAGCAGCTTAAGGCGCCTGGGAACAGGCACCGGGGAGCTGTTTTTT.